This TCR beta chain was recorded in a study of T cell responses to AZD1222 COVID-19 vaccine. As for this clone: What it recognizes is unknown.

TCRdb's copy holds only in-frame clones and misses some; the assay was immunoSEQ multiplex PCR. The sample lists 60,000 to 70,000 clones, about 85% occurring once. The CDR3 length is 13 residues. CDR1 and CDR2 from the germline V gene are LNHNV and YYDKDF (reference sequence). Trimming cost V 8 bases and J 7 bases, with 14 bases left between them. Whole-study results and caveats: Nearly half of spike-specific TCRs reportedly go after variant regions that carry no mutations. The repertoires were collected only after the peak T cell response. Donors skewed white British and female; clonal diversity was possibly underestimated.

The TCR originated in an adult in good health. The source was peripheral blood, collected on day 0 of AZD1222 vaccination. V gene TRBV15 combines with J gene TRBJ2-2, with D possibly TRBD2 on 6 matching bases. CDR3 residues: CATAGGTVGELFF. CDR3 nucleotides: TGTGCCACCGCCGGAGGGACGGTCGGGGAGCTGTTTTTT.